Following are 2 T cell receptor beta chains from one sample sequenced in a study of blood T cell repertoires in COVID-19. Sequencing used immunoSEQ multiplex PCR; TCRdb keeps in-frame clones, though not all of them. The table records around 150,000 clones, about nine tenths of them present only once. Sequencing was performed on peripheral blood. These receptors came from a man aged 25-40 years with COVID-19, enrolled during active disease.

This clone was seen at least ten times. The CDR3 bases are TGTGCCAGCAGTTTAATCGGCGGGAGGTCAATATACGAGCAGTACTTC. It encodes CASSLIGGRSIYEQYF. The chain is built from TRBV28 and TRBJ2-7; 8 bases match TRBD2. The CDR3 contains 16 residues. CDR1 is MDHEN and CDR2 is SYDVKM in the germline V gene. The trim removed 2 bases at V and 4 bases at J, leaving 10 bases unmatched.

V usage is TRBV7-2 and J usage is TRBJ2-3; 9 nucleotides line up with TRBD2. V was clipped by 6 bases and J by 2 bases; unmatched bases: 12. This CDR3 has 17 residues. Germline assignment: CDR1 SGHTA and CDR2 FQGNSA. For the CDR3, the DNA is TGTGCCAGCAGTCCCCCGCTAGCGGGGCGCCCCACAGATACGCAGTATTTT. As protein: CASSPPLAGRPTDTQYF.